The present T cell receptor beta chain was sequenced within a study of cytotoxic CD8 clonotypes in ibrutinib-treated CLL. Looking at the study overall: Samples averaged about 260,000 productive templates and approximately 100,000 productive rearrangements.

Generated by immunoSEQ multiplex PCR, the TCRdb table keeps only in-frame clones and is missing some. Among roughly 76,000 clones listed, around 80% were seen once. Cryopreserved PBMCs provided roughly 2 micrograms of genomic DNA for the TCR beta libraries. The material sequenced was PBMCs, taken at disease progression, from a patient treated with ibrutinib. This TCR was recovered from a human donor with chronic lymphocytic leukemia.

CDR3 loop: CASSQWGQGNTIYF. The CDR3 bases are TGTGCCAGCAGCCAATGGGGACAGGGAAACACCATATATTTT. The V gene is TRBV14, the J gene TRBJ1-3, with TRBD1 matching 7 bases. Germline loops: CDR1 SGHDN, CDR2 FVKESK. This CDR3 is 14 amino acids long. Trimming took 2 bases from V and 4 from J; bases not matched to a gene: 2.